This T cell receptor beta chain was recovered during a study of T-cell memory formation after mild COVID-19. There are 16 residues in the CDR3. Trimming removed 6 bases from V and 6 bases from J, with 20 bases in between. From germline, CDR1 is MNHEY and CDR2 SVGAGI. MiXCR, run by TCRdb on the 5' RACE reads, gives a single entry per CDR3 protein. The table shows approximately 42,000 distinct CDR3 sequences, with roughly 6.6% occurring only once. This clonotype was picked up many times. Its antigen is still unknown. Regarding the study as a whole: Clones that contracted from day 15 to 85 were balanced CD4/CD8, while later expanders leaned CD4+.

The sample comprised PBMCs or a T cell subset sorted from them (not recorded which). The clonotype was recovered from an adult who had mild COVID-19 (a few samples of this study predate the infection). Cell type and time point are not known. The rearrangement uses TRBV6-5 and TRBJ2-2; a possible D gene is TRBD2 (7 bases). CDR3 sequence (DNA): TGTGCCAGCAGGGCAGGACTAGAAGCAGGGGCCGGGGAGCTGTTTTTT. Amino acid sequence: CASRAGLEAGAGELFF.